This T cell receptor beta chain was documented in a study of cytomegalovirus exposure and HLA in healthy donors. Overall study context: There were fewer than 130 million unique TCR beta sequences, drawn from about 180 million T cells, in an earlier analysis. Findings and caveats of the study: Earlier results showed most TCR beta V segments being productive about 87% or about 30% of the time. TCR beta chains associated with HLA were, in a later analysis, more clonally expanded than equally common others. In a later analysis, V- and J-gene trimming of beta chains associated with a DCLRE1C missense variant, replicated independently.

Germline values: CDR1 SGHRS, CDR2 YFSETQ. CDR3 length: 16 amino acids. J was trimmed by 3 bases and V by 3 bases; bases with no gene match: 9. The PCR used 60 Vbeta and 13 Jbeta primers. The protocol was immunoSEQ multiplex PCR, while the TCRdb copy is restricted to in-frame clones and leaves out a portion. The sample lists 75,000 to 90,000 clones; under 80% were seen once. A remark on this clone: Its antigen is as yet unknown.

The receptor was derived from a man younger than 40 in good health and CMV-seropositive. Specimen: PBMCs. V is TRBV5-1 and J is TRBJ2-1; TRBD2 matches at 7 bases. The CDR3 is CASSSGLVGYYNEQFF. The CDR3 DNA reads as TGCGCCAGCAGCTCCGGACTAGTCGGGTACTACAATGAGCAGTTCTTC.